These 3 T cell receptor beta chains were sequenced from one sample in a study of blood T cells in healthy people across ages. The authors ran a second PCR of 7 to 11 cycles using a sample-barcoded 5' primer and a J-beta primer mix. TCRdb called the 5' RACE reads again in MiXCR, with one record for every CDR3 protein. This table has roughly 900,000 distinct CDR3 sequences, about 48% appearing once. The specimen was blood. The receptors were gathered from a man aged 30 to 45 in good health.

The V call is TRBV10-3, the J call TRBJ1-5; 9 nucleotides line up with TRBD1. The CDR3 runs 15 residues. From germline, CDR1 is ENHRY and CDR2 SYGVKD. The V segment lost 3 bases and the J segment 3 bases; nucleotides outside the gene matches: 3. DNA of the CDR3: TGTGCCATCAGTGATACAGGGGGCGTCAATCAGCCCCAGCATTTT. This codes for CAISDTGGVNQPQHF.

The chain has TRBV11-2 and TRBJ1-1; 10 positions agree with TRBD1. Germline CDR1 SGHAT, CDR2 FQNNGV. The length of the CDR3 is 14 residues. With 4 bases clipped from V and 5 bases from J, the junction kept 4 bases outside the gene matches. The CDR3 DNA sequence: TGTGCCAGCAGCTCGACAGGGGGCCGTACTGAAGCTTTCTTT. Amino acid sequence: CASSSTGGRTEAFF.

This chain links TRBV7-9 with TRBJ2-1; TRBD2 matches 12 bases. There are 16 residues in the CDR3. Germline V gene sequence: CDR1 SEHNR, CDR2 FQNEAQ (reference sequence). With V trimmed by 5 bases and J by 9 bases, 11 bases remained unmatched. The CDR3 coding sequence is TGTGCCAGCAGCATACTCAGACTAGCGGGGGCTCGTGAGCAGTTCTTC. Translation: CASSILRLAGAREQFF.